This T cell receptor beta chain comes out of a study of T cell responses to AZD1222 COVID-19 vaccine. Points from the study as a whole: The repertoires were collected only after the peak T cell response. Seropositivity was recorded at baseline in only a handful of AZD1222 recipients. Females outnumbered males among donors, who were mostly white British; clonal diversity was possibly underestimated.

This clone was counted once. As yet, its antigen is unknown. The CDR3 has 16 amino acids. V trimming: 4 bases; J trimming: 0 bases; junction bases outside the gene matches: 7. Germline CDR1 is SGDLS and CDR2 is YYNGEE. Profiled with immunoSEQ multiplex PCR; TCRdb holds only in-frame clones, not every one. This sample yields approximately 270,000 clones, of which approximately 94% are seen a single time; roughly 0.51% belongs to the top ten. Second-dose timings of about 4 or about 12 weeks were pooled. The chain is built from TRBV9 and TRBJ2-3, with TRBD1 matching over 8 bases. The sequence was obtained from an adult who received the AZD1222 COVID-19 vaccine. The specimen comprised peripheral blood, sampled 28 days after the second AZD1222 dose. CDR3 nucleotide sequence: TGTGCCAGCAGCCTCCGGGACAGGAGTAGCACAGATACGCAGTATTTT. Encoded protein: CASSLRDRSSTDTQYF.